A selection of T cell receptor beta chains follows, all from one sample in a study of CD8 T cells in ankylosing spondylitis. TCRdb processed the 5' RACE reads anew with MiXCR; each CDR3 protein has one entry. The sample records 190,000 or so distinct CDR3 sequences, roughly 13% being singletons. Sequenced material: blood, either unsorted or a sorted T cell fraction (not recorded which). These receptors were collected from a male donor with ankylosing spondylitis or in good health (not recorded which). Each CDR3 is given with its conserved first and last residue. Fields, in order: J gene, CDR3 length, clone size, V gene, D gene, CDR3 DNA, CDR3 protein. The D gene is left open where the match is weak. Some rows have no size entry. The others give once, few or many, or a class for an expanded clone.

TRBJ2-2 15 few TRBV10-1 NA TGCGCCAGCAGTGACCCGCCGGCGGGCTTCGGGGAGCTGTTTTTT CASSDPPAGFGELFF
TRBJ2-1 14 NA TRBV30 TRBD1 TGTGCCTGGGCCGGGACAGCCTTAGGGAATGAGCAGTTCTTC CAWAGTALGNEQFF
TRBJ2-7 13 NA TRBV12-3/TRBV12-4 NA TGTGCCAGCACCCCTGGTTACCAACACGAGCAGTACTTC CASTPGYQHEQYF
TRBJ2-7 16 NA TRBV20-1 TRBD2 TGCAGTGCTAGAGTGGGGTTCACTAGCGGGACATTTGAGCAGTACTTC CSARVGFTSGTFEQYF
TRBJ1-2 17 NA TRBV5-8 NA TGTGCCAGCAGCTTATGGGTTGTGGTGGTTTCGAGCTATGGCTACACCTTC CASSLWVVVVSSYGYTF
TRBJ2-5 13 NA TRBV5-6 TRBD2 TGTGCCAGCAGCACCTTAGCGGGACAGACCCAGTACTTC CASSTLAGQTQYF
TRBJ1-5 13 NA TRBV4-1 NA TGCGCCAGCAGCCGGACCCTGGAGAAGCCCCAGCATTTT CASSRTLEKPQHF
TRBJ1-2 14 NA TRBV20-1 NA TGCAGTGCTCCTACGACAACGGGTAACTATGGCTACACCTTC CSAPTTTGNYGYTF
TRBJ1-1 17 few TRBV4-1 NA TGCGCCAGCACCGGAAGCCTTTCCGGGGGGGGTGACACTGAAGCTTTCTTT CASTGSLSGGGDTEAFF
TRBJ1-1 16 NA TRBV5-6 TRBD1 TGTGCCAGCAGCTTCCAGGGGGCAATAATGAACACTGAAGCTTTCTTT CASSFQGAIMNTEAFF
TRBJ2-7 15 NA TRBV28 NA TGTGCCAGCAGTTTAGTGGCTAGCGCAACGTACGAGCAGTACTTC CASSLVASATYEQYF
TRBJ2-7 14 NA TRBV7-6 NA TGTGCCAGCAGCTTAGCGCAGGGAGTCTACGAGCAGTACTTC CASSLAQGVYEQYF
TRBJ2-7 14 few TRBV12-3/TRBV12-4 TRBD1 TGTGCCAGCAGTTTGGGGGGACAGGGTAACGAGCAGTACTTC CASSLGGQGNEQYF
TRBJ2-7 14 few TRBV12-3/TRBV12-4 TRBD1 TGTGCCAGCGCCGACAGGGATGAATCCTACGAGCAGTACTTC CASADRDESYEQYF
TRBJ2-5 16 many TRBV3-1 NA TGTGCCAGCAGCCAACCGAAGACGGGGTACCAAGAGACCCAGTACTTC CASSQPKTGYQETQYF
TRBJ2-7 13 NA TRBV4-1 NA TGCGCCAGCAGCCAAGGCGTTCCGTACGAGCAGTACTTC CASSQGVPYEQYF
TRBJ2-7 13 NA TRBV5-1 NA TGCGCCAGCAGCGGGGGTAGTCTCTACGAGCAGTACTTC CASSGGSLYEQYF
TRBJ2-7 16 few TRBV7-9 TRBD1 TGTGCCAGCAGCCTACTTGAGACAGGGAATACCTACGAGCAGTACTTC CASSLLETGNTYEQYF
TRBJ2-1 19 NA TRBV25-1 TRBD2 TGTGCCAGCAGTGAGTCGACTAGCGGGAGAAAGGGGACCTACAATGAGCAGTTCTTC CASSESTSGRKGTYNEQFF
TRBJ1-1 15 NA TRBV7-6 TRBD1 TGTGCCAGCAGCCCGACAGGGTGGATGAACACTGAAGCTTTCTTT CASSPTGWMNTEAFF
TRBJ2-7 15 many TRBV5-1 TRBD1 TGCGCCAGCAGCTGGGGGGACAGGGGGAACTACGAGCAGTACTTC CASSWGDRGNYEQYF
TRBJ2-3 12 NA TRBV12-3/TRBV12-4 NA TGTGCCAGCAGCTACACACAAGATACGCAGTATTTT CASSYTQDTQYF
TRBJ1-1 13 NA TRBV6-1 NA TGTGCCAGCACCCCCTCTCCGCGTAATGAAGCTTTCTTT CASTPSPRNEAFF
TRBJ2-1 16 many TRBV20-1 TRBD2 TGCAGTGCTAGAGATCAACTAGCGGGGGCCCTCAATGAGCAGTTCTTC CSARDQLAGALNEQFF
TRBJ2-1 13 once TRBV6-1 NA TGTGCCAGCAGTACGTTCTTAGGCAATGAGCAGTTCTTC CASSTFLGNEQFF
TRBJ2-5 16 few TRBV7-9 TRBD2 TGTGCCAGCAGCCCGGGACTAGCGGGTGTAGGAGAGACCCAGTACTTC CASSPGLAGVGETQYF
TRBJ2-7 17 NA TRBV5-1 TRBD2 TGCGCCAGCAGGACCGGGTTTTATAAGCGGGGGTTCTACGAGCAGTACTTC CASRTGFYKRGFYEQYF
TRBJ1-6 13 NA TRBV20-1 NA TGCAGTGCAAAGGTTGATACGGATTCACCCCTCCACTTT CSAKVDTDSPLHF
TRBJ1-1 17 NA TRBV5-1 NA TGCGCCAGCAGCTTGGCCATGGGGGCGCCCCGGAACACTGAAGCTTTCTTT CASSLAMGAPRNTEAFF
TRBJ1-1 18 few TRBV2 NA TGTGCCAGCAGTGAAGGCTCGGTGGGCCTAGGTCTGAACACTGAAGCTTTCTTT CASSEGSVGLGLNTEAFF
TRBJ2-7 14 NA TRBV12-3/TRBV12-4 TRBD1 TGTGCCAGCAGTCATCGGGACAGCACCTACGAGCAGTACTTC CASSHRDSTYEQYF
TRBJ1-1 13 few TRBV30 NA TGTGCCTGGAGTGTAATGGGATACACTGAAGCTTTCTTT CAWSVMGYTEAFF
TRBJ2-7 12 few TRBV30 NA TGTGCCTGGAGTGACCCCGGCTACGAGCAGTACTTC CAWSDPGYEQYF
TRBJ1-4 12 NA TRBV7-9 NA TGTGCCAGCAGCCCAAGCCGGGAAAAACTGTTTTTT CASSPSREKLFF
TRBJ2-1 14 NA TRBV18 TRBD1 TGTGCCAGCTCACAGGACAGGACTTACAATGAGCAGTTCTTC CASSQDRTYNEQFF
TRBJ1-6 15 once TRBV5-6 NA TGTGCCAGCAGCTTGCGCAGGGGCCATAATTCACCCCTCCACTTT CASSLRRGHNSPLHF
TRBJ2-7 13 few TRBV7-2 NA TGTGCCAGCAGCTGGGACTTCGGGTACGAGCAGTACTTC CASSWDFGYEQYF
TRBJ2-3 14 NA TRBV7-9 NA TGTGCCAGCAGCTTAAGGGGGGGTCCAGATACGCAGTATTTT CASSLRGGPDTQYF
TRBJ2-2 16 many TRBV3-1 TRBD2 TGTGCCAGCAGCGGGCCGGGGACTAGCGTTTTCGGGGAGCTGTTTTTT CASSGPGTSVFGELFF
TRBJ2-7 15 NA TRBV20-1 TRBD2 TGCAGTGCTAGAGGGACTAGCGGGACGGCATACGAGCAGTACTTC CSARGTSGTAYEQYF
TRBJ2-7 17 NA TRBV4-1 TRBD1 TGCGCCAGCAGCCTCGTTCCCCGGGGGCAGGGGGCGAACGAGCAGTACTTC CASSLVPRGQGANEQYF
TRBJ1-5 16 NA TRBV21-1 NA TGTGCCAGCAGCAACGGGGGACAGGGGGCTTGTCAGCCCCAGCATTTT CASSNGGQGACQPQHF
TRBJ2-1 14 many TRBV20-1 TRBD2 TGCAGTGCTAGAAGCGGGGGGGCGACGTCTGAGCAGTTCTTC CSARSGGATSEQFF
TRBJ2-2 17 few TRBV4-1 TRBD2 TGCGCCAGCAGCCAGGGTTGGCTAGCGGAAAACACCGGGGAGCTGTTTTTT CASSQGWLAENTGELFF